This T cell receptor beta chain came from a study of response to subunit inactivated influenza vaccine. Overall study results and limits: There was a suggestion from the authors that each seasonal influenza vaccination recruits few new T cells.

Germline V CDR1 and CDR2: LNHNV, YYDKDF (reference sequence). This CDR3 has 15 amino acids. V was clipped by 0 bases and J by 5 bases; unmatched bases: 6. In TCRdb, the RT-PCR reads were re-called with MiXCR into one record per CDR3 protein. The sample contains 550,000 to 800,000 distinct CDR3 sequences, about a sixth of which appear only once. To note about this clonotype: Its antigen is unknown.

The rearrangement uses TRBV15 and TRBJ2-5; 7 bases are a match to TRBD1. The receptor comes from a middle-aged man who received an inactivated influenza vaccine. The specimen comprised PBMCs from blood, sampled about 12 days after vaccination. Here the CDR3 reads CATSRDLDRWETQYF. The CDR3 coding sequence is TGTGCCACCAGCAGAGATCTGGACAGGTGGGAGACCCAGTACTTC.